The 3 T cell receptor beta chains below come from one sample, sequenced in a study of early T cells in non-severe SARS-CoV-2 infection. TCRdb re-derived calls from the 5' RACE reads in MiXCR, one entry per CDR3 protein. In the table there are around 50,000 distinct CDR3 sequences, approximately 7.5% of which are singletons. The sample consisted of whole blood. The source of these receptors is an adult who was a healthcare worker with PCR-confirmed SARS-CoV-2 infection or an uninfected control (not recorded which).

This clonotype was detected ten times or more. This chain joins TRBV19 and TRBJ1-1; D not certain. V lost 5 bases to trimming and J lost 4 bases, with 14 bases between them. Germline-derived CDR1 and CDR2 are LNHDA and SQIVND (reference sequence). The CDR3 spans 14 residues. CDR3 sequence: CASSLARVGTEAFF. CDR3 bases: TGTGCCAGTAGTCTGGCGAGAGTGGGCACTGAAGCTTTCTTT.

This clonotype was counted at least ten times. J is TRBJ2-2 and V is TRBV28; D may be TRBD1 (5 bases). The CDR3 has 15 amino acids. Germline V lookup: CDR1 MDHEN, CDR2 SYDVKM. V lost 6 bases to trimming and J lost 6 bases, with 17 bases between them. The CDR3 nucleotides are TGTGCCAGCAGCCCACGGAAAGGGGCCCCCGGGGAGCTGTTTTTT. This codes for CASSPRKGAPGELFF.

This clonotype was found many times. J is TRBJ1-4 and V is TRBV21-1. TRBV21-1 represents a pseudogene. The CDR3 spans 14 residues. The CDR3 sequence: CASSKVKDHEKLFF. In DNA, the CDR3 is TGTGCCAGCAGCAAAGTTAAAGATCATGAAAAACTGTTTTTT.